This TCR beta chain was identified during a study of blood T cell repertoires in COVID-19. At the level of the study: Material from acute and convalescent COVID-19 was sourced from the United States, Italy and Spain. T cells, B-cell-depleted T cells, or PBMCs provided the cDNA or gDNA that served as material.

Original methodology: Reference gene primers were amplified, and this amplification served to estimate nucleated cell counts. Sequenced by immunoSEQ multiplex PCR; TCRdb stores in-frame clones only, minus some. V, J and clone size were drawn from that table, and D and trimming were deduced from the DNA. The profile shows approximately 68,000 clones, roughly nine tenths of them singletons. V was trimmed by 1 base and J by 4 bases, leaving 8 bases between them. This CDR3 is built from 15 residues. The germline gives CDR1 MGHRA, CDR2 YSYEKL. The J gene is TRBJ1-6, the V gene TRBV4-1, with a possible D match to TRBD1 (6 bases). This clonotype was obtained from a man between 50 and 59 years old with active COVID-19. The sample was peripheral blood. The CDR3, as DNA: TGCGCCAGCAGCCAAGGGACAGCTTATAATTCACCCCTCCACTTT. It specifies CASSQGTAYNSPLHF.